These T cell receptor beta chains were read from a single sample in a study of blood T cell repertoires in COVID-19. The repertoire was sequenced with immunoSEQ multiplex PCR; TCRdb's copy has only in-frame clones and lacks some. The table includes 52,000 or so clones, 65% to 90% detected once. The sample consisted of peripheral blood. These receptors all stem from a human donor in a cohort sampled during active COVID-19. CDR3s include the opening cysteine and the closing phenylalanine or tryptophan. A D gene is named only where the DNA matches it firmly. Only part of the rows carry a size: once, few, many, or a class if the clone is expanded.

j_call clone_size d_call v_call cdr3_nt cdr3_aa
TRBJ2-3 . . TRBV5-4 TGTGCCAGCAGCTTTGGGTGGCAGGCCACAGATACGCAGTATTTT CASSFGWQATDTQYF
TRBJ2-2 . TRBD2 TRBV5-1 TGCGCCAGCAGCCCCGGGACTAGCGGGGGGGCTCGCACCGGGGAGCTGTTTTTT CASSPGTSGGARTGELFF
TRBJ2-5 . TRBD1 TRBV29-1 TGCAGCGTTGAACAGGGGGCGGAGACCCAGTACTTC CSVEQGAETQYF
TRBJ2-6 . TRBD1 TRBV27 TGTGCCAGCAGGCTGACAGGGAGAGGTGGGGCCAACGTCCTGACTTTC CASRLTGRGGANVLTF
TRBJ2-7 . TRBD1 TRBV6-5 TGTGCCAGCAGGGGCCCGGGACAGTTATACGAGCAGTACTTC CASRGPGQLYEQYF
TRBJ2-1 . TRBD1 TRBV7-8 TGTGCCAGCAGCCCCCGGACAGGTCTCTACAATGAGCAGTTCTTC CASSPRTGLYNEQFF
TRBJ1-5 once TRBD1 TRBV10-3 TGTGCCATCAGTGAGTCTATACCGGGACAGGGGTATCAGCCCCAGCATTTT CAISESIPGQGYQPQHF
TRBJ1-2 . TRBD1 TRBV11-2 TGTGCCAGCAGCTTAGGATACGGGACAGGGGCCTATGGCTACACCTTC CASSLGYGTGAYGYTF
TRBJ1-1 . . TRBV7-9 TGTGCCAGCAGCTCAACAGGGTCGAACACTGAAGCTTTCTTT CASSSTGSNTEAFF
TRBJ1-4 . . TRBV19 TGTGCCAGTAGTATCAGGGCCGAAATCTACGAAAAACTGTTTTTT CASSIRAEIYEKLFF
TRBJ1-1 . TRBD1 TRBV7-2 TGTGCCAGCAGCGATCTCGGGACAGGGGGAGCTTTCTTT CASSDLGTGGAFF
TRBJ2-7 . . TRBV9 TGTGCCAGCAGCCTATCTAGCGCCGCCGCCATCTACGAGCAGTACTTC CASSLSSAAAIYEQYF
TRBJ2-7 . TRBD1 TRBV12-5 TGTGCTAGTGGTTTGGCCTCCGGGACAGGGTCCCTCTACGAGCAGTACTTC CASGLASGTGSLYEQYF
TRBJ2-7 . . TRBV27 TGTGCCAGCAGTCCATCATACAGGTCAAGCTCCTACGAGCAGTACTTC CASSPSYRSSSYEQYF
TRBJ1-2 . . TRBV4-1 TGCGCCAGCAGCCAAGTTGGAGGGGATAACTATGGCTACACCTTC CASSQVGGDNYGYTF
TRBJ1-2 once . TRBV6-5 TGTGCCAGCAGCCCCGGGACAACTGGGGGCTACACCTTC CASSPGTTGGYTF